This T cell receptor (beta chain) was captured in a study of blood T cell repertoires in COVID-19. In the study overall: From the United States, Italy and Spain came samples of acute and convalescent COVID-19. Sources were T cells, B-cell-depleted T cells, or PBMCs; the material itself was cDNA or gDNA.

Cohort assignment relied on participant-reported clinical history. Sequencing used immunoSEQ multiplex PCR; TCRdb keeps in-frame clones, though not all of them. The data hold a few hundred thousand clones, with about four fifths observed a single time. V lost 4 bases and J lost 4, with 12 bases in between. The CDR3 runs 13 residues. Germline-derived CDR1 and CDR2 are SGHRS and YFSETQ. This TCR was sampled from a woman between 45 and 65 years old who had recovered from COVID-19. Source material: PBMCs or T cells enriched from blood (not recorded which). The chain joins TRBV5-1 to TRBJ2-7, with a tentative D call TRBD1 (5 bases). CDR3 nucleotides: TGCGCCAGCAGCCAAGGACAAACGTACGAGCAGTACTTC. It encodes CASSQGQTYEQYF.